Listed here are 11 T cell receptor beta chains from one sample, sequenced in a study of T cell repertoires in ileal Crohn's disease. Time point defined: inflamed ileum from the surgical specimen. Produced via immunoSEQ multiplex PCR; TCRdb's table is partial and in-frame only. The table includes under 8,000 clones, around four fifths detected once. The sample was ileal tissue. The receptors shown here come from an adult with Crohn's disease.

The chain uses TRBV30 and TRBJ1-6; a weak D match, TRBD1 (6 bases). The CDR3 covers 15 residues. V was cut by 0 bases and J by 7 bases, with 13 bases left in between. The germline V gene has CDR1 GTSNPN and CDR2 SVGIG (reference sequence). The DNA of the CDR3 is TGTGCCTGGAGTGTAGATTTACAGGGAAATTCACCCCTCCACTTT. Residues: CAWSVDLQGNSPLHF.

V and J are TRBV7-2 and TRBJ2-3, with D perhaps matching TRBD2 (7 bases). The CDR3 is made up of 16 amino acids. Germline CDR1 and CDR2: SGHTA and FQGNSA. Between the trimmed V and J ends, which lost 1 base and 4 bases, there was a span of 15 bases. The CDR3 region has the DNA TGTGCCAGCAGCTTAGGATTTGGCGGGGGCGCAGATACGCAGTATTTT. Translation gives CASSLGFGGGADTQYF.

V and J are TRBV30 and TRBJ2-7; D remains ambiguous. Germline values: CDR1 GTSNPN, CDR2 SVGIG (reference sequence). With 0 bases removed from V and 3 bases from J, the gap between germline ends came to 9 bases. This CDR3 contains 13 residues. In nucleotides, the CDR3 is TGTGCCTGGAGTGTACAGTCCGGCTACGAGCAGTACTTC. Encoded protein: CAWSVQSGYEQYF.

The DNA of the CDR3 is TGTGCCGGACTGGGGCCAGGCCCCTTGGCCACCGGGGAGCTGTTTTTT. Residues: CAGLGPGPLATGELFF. The chain uses TRBV7-8 and TRBJ2-2; D possibly matches TRBD1 or TRBD2 (5 bases each). CDR3 size: 16 residues. V was trimmed by 11 bases and J by 4 bases, leaving 23 bases between them. The germline V gene has CDR1 SGHVS and CDR2 FQNEAQ.

The rearrangement links TRBV5-1 to TRBJ2-7, with 10 bases identical to TRBD1. Germline trimming cut 6 bases from V and 0 bases from J; bases unmatched to any gene: 6. Germline CDR1 reads SGHRS; CDR2 reads YFSETQ. This CDR3 is 15 amino acids long. The CDR3 spells CASTSTGGGSYEQYF. The CDR3 coding sequence is TGCGCCAGCACCTCGACAGGGGGCGGCTCCTACGAGCAGTACTTC. Full variable domain (remainder filled in from reference TRBV5-1 and TRBJ2-7): KAGVTQTPRYLIKTRGQQVTLSCSPISGHRSVSWYQQTPGQGLQFLFEYFSETQRNKGNFPGRFSGRQFSNSRSEMNVSTLELGDSALYLCASTSTGGGSYEQYFGPGTRLTVT.

The chain carries TRBV15 and TRBJ2-1, with D perhaps matching TRBD1 (5 bases). Germline assignment: CDR1 LNHNV and CDR2 YYDKDF (reference sequence). V was trimmed by 0 bases and J by 2 bases, leaving 11 bases between them. The CDR3 has 16 residues. Written as DNA, the CDR3 is TGTGCCACCAGCAGAGATCGTCCAGGGACCTACAATGAGCAGTTCTTC. It codes for CATSRDRPGTYNEQFF. Drawing the rest from reference TRBV15 and TRBJ2-1, the complete variable domain is DAMVIQNPRYQVTQFGKPVTLSCSQTLNHNVMYWYQQKSSQAPKLLFHYYDKDFNNEADTPDNFQSRRPNTSFCFLDIRSPGLGDTAMYLCATSRDRPGTYNEQFFGPGTRLTVL.

The rearrangement links TRBV28 to TRBJ1-5; D is undetermined. CDR3 length: 12 amino acids. The V and J ends lost 6 bases and 11 bases respectively, with 14 bases between them. Germline V gene data show CDR1 as MDHEN and CDR2 as SYDVKM. The DNA for the CDR3 is TGTGCCAGCAGCTTGACCGCAGAGACCCAGCATTTT. Translation: CASSLTAETQHF.

The genes are TRBV30 and TRBJ1-1; D gene ambiguous. In germline, CDR1 is GTSNPN, CDR2 SVGIG (reference sequence). V lost 4 bases and J 7 bases, leaving 22 bases between the germline ends. The CDR3 has 15 residues. The DNA of the CDR3 is TGTGCCTGGAATTTAGTGGGCACACTGGAGAGTGAAGCTTTCTTT. Residues: CAWNLVGTLESEAFF.

The rearrangement uses TRBV20-1 and TRBJ2-5; D not resolved. The CDR3 consists of 11 residues. The germline gives CDR1 DFQATT, CDR2 SNEGSKA (reference sequence). V lost 6 bases, J lost 4 bases, and 9 bases lay in between. CDR3 protein: CSAKRVETQYF. Here the CDR3 DNA reads TGCAGTGCGAAAAGGGTAGAGACCCAGTACTTC.

This clone was seen a few times. V is TRBV10-3 and J is TRBJ1-6; TRBD1 is a possible D gene (6 bases). This CDR3 region has 16 residues. Germline loops: CDR1 ENHRY, CDR2 SYGVKD. The ends were cut back, 3 bases at V and 6 bases at J, with 15 bases in the middle. The CDR3 region has the DNA TGTGCCATCAGTGAAGGGGGAAGGGCCCTTAATTCACCCCTCCACTTT. As protein: CAISEGGRALNSPLHF.

The chain uses TRBV5-1 and TRBJ1-2; possible D gene TRBD1, 5 bases. Trimming cost V 4 bases and J 8 bases, with 12 bases left between them. This CDR3 comprises 12 residues. Per the germline V gene, CDR1 is SGHRS and CDR2 is YFSETQ. CDR3 coding DNA: TGCGCCAGCAGCCCAATGGGGGAAGGCTACACCTTC. Its translation: CASSPMGEGYTF.